This TCR beta chain was obtained from a study of control samples from healthy donors and cancer patients. The method was immunoSEQ multiplex PCR; TCRdb's version includes in-frame clones alone and lacks a portion of them. The sample has under 200,000 clones, 91% seen once; the top ten hold about 1.6%. This CDR3 comprises 13 residues. Germline V CDR1 and CDR2: DFQATT, SNEGSKA (reference sequence). Trimming cost V 3 bases and J 0 bases, with 8 bases left between them. The rearrangement uses TRBV20-1 and TRBJ1-1; D is ambiguous. Material for sequencing was blood. This TCR was sampled from a woman in her thirties in good health. The CDR3 coding sequence is TGCAGTGCTAGTCGCGACTTGAACACTGAAGCTTTCTTT. Its translation is CSASRDLNTEAFF.